A single sample gave rise to the 22 T cell receptor beta chains below, sequenced in a study of shared clonotypes between healthy human individuals (dated by TCRdb to between 2020 and 2021). Libraries were constructed by the immunoSEQ multiplex PCR assay. Sourced from immuneACCESS, this table was stored by TCRdb with only in-frame sequences that have V and J called. A share of the clones is absent; for the studies checked, an unresolved V gene accounts for under half, and the remainder has no known explanation. Here the sample has about 2,500,000 clones; approximately 90% occur a single time. The ten largest clones capture under 0.15% of the sample. What was sequenced was naive CD4+ T cells sorted from blood. This specimen's cell subset or site label, interpreted: CD45RA+ positively selected. The receptors were gathered from a man aged 18 to 29 in good health.

Of note for this clone: This specimen includes other DNA sequences encoding the same CDR3. The V call is TRBV5-1, the J call TRBJ2-1, with 9 bases that match TRBD1. Germline lookup yields CDR1 SGHRS and CDR2 YFSETQ. This CDR3 comprises 16 residues. Trimming removed 0 bases from V and 3 bases from J; junction bases left unmatched: 4. CDR3 coding DNA: TGCGCCAGCAGCTTGGCTCCGGGACAGGGCTACAATGAGCAGTTCTTC. Its protein product is CASSLAPGQGYNEQFF.

The CDR3 nucleotides are TGTGCCAGCAGCACCACCTGGGGGGGCCTCGAGCAGTACTTC. Translating it yields CASSTTWGGLEQYF. The chain couples TRBV5-5 to TRBJ2-7; D is perhaps TRBD2 (7 bases). This CDR3 has 14 residues. Germline CDR1 SGHKS, CDR2 YYEKEE (reference sequence). With 4 bases removed from V and 6 bases from J, the gap between germline ends came to 17 bases.

The chain carries TRBV7-9 and TRBJ1-2; possibly TRBD1 for D (6 bases). Germline assignment: CDR1 SEHNR and CDR2 FQNEAQ (reference sequence). Trimming stripped 5 bases from V and 2 bases from J, with 15 bases between. The CDR3 totals 15 residues. CDR3 nucleotide sequence: TGTGCCAGCAGCCCCGCAACAGGGTCGAACTATGGCTACACCTTC. It encodes CASSPATGSNYGYTF.

The gene calls are TRBV28 and TRBJ1-5, with TRBD1 matching 12 bases. Germline V gene lookup returns CDR1 MDHEN and CDR2 SYDVKM. The CDR3 loop spans 16 amino acids. The junction had 8 bases not matched to a gene; V was cut back by 6 bases and J by 5 bases. CDR3 amino acids: CASRGWGTGGDQPQHF. CDR3 bases: TGTGCCAGCAGGGGGTGGGGGACAGGGGGCGATCAGCCCCAGCATTTT.

This sequence joins TRBV28 and TRBJ2-3; a weak D match, TRBD2 (5 bases). Trimming removed 0 bases at V and 4 bases at J, with 8 bases between. CDR1 and CDR2 (germline): MDHEN, SYDVKM. This CDR3 contains 14 residues. The CDR3: CASSLWRVPDTQYF. As DNA, the CDR3 is TGTGCCAGCAGTTTATGGAGGGTCCCAGATACGCAGTATTTT.

The rearrangement links TRBV18 to TRBJ1-1; D unclear. V lost 2 bases and J 2 bases, leaving 15 bases between the germline ends. The V gene's germline CDR1 is KGHSH and CDR2 LQKENI. The CDR3 is 16 amino acids. CDR3: CASSPGSGNYNTEAFF. CDR3 DNA: TGTGCCAGCTCACCAGGATCGGGGAACTATAACACTGAAGCTTTCTTT.

The chain recombines TRBV19 with TRBJ1-6; 7 bases are a match to TRBD1. The CDR3 spans 15 residues. From germline, CDR1 is LNHDA and CDR2 SQIVND (reference sequence). Trimming took 5 bases from V and 8 from J; bases not matched to a gene: 9. The CDR3: CASSFQGGSDSPLHF. Written as DNA, the CDR3 is TGTGCCAGTAGTTTCCAGGGGGGCAGTGATTCACCCCTCCACTTT.

V and J are TRBV11-2 and TRBJ2-5; D is ambiguous. The V end was cut by 0 bases, the J end by 1 base, with 18 bases between. The length of the CDR3 is 18 residues. Per germline, CDR1 SGHAT and CDR2 FQNNGV. CDR3 protein: CASSLDLGTSPSQETQYF. The CDR3 region has the DNA TGTGCCAGCAGCTTAGATCTTGGAACTTCCCCGTCCCAAGAGACCCAGTACTTC.

The DNA for the CDR3 is TGTGCCAGCAGCTTGGGACTAGCGGGAGTAAGAACCGGGGAGCTGTTTTTT. Protein: CASSLGLAGVRTGELFF. This chain joins TRBV7-9 and TRBJ2-2; TRBD2 matches at 14 bases. The V segment lost 3 bases and the J segment 5 bases; nucleotides outside the gene matches: 5. The CDR3 is 17 amino acids. Germline CDR1 and CDR2: SEHNR and FQNEAQ (reference sequence).

The CDR3 region has the DNA TGTGCCAGCAGAGCTCAGGGTAACCGCTATGGCTACACCTTC. It encodes CASRAQGNRYGYTF. The V and J genes are TRBV28 and TRBJ1-2; the D gene is possibly TRBD1 (5 bases). The CDR3 is made up of 14 amino acids. Germline V lookup: CDR1 MDHEN, CDR2 SYDVKM. The V gene lost 6 bases and the J gene lost 4 bases, with 15 bases spanning the gap.

The J gene is TRBJ1-1, the V gene TRBV7-9; D is unresolved. This CDR3 comprises 13 residues. CDR1 SEHNR and CDR2 FQNEAQ come from the germline V gene (reference sequence). The V end was cut by 2 bases, the J end by 1 base, with 5 bases between. CDR3 bases: TGTGCCAGCAGCTTACAGAGGAACACTGAAGCTTTCTTT. This gives the protein CASSLQRNTEAFF.

The chain has TRBV5-1 and TRBJ1-5; D is ambiguous. The CDR3 is 14 residues long. CDR1 is SGHRS, CDR2 YFSETQ, per germline. Trimming stripped 0 bases from V and 6 bases from J, with 10 bases between. CDR3 residues: CASSLAGKGQPQHF. The CDR3 DNA reads as TGCGCCAGCAGCTTGGCGGGGAAGGGTCAGCCCCAGCATTTT.

V is TRBV28 and J is TRBJ2-7, with a tentative D call TRBD1 (6 bases). Germline values: CDR1 MDHEN, CDR2 SYDVKM. The CDR3 runs 13 residues. Trimming took off 6 bases at V and 2 bases at J, with 11 bases between the two ends. This chain's CDR3 is CASSEQGAYEQYF. The CDR3 DNA is TGTGCCAGCAGCGAACAGGGAGCCTACGAGCAGTACTTC.

The chain carries TRBV7-2 and TRBJ2-5; 7 bases agree with TRBD1. After removal of 5 bases from V and 5 bases from J, the junction contained 11 bases not matched to a gene. This CDR3 spans 15 amino acids. Germline assignment: CDR1 SGHTA and CDR2 FQGNSA. The CDR3: CASSGMTGIWETQYF. The DNA of the CDR3 is TGTGCCAGCAGCGGAATGACAGGGATTTGGGAGACCCAGTACTTC.

Points on this clone: At one end the junction does not follow the germline gene, possibly because of a read error. The genes are TRBV7-7 and TRBJ2-5, with D unresolved. This CDR3 contains 13 residues. Germline lookup yields CDR1 SSHAT and CDR2 FNYEAQ (reference sequence). The CDR3: CASSLRPRETQYF. CDR3 DNA: TGTGCTAGCAGCTTAAGGCCTCGGGAGACCCAGTACTTC.

The V and J genes are TRBV4-3 and TRBJ1-6, with no clear D. V was cut by 0 bases and J by 9 bases, with 12 bases left in between. This CDR3 spans 15 amino acids. The germline CDR1 and CDR2 sequences are LGHNA and YSLEER. The CDR3 coding sequence is TGCGCCAGCAGCCAAGAGAGCTCAGGCGGTTCACCCCTCCACTTT. It specifies CASSQESSGGSPLHF.

This chain links TRBV5-1 with TRBJ1-2; D is perhaps TRBD1 (6 bases). V shed 1 base and J shed 1 base, with 11 bases lying between them. The CDR3 sequence is 15 residues long. Germline values: CDR1 SGHRS, CDR2 YFSETQ. For the CDR3, the DNA is TGCGCCAGCAGCTTGAACGGACAGAGTAACTATGGCTACACCTTC. This encodes CASSLNGQSNYGYTF.

V gene TRBV7-9 combines with J gene TRBJ1-1, with D hard to call. Trimming stripped 2 bases from V and 8 bases from J, with 15 bases between. This CDR3 contains 14 residues. Germline assignment: CDR1 SEHNR and CDR2 FQNEAQ (reference sequence). DNA for the CDR3: TGTGCCAGCAGCTTATCCTCTCAGGCCCAAGAAGCTTTCTTT. This gives the protein CASSLSSQAQEAFF.

CDR3 loop: CASSWSLGVNEKLFF. Here the CDR3 DNA reads TGCGCCAGCAGCTGGAGCTTAGGGGTTAATGAAAAACTGTTTTTT. The chain carries TRBV5-1 and TRBJ1-4; D perhaps matches TRBD1 (5 bases). The germline V gene encodes CDR1 SGHRS and CDR2 YFSETQ. V lost 3 bases and J lost 4, with 13 bases in between. The CDR3 totals 15 residues.

This clone has only a few counts. This sample also contains other DNA sequences that code for the same CDR3. The rearrangement uses TRBV6-1 and TRBJ1-5; D gene uncertain. This CDR3 is 11 amino acids long. The V end lost 1 base, the J end lost 8 bases, and 3 bases lay between the germline ends. Germline V gene data show CDR1 as MNHNS and CDR2 as SASEGT. The CDR3 spells CASSEGEPQHF. DNA for the CDR3: TGTGCCAGCAGTGAAGGAGAGCCCCAGCATTTT.

The J gene is TRBJ1-2, the V gene TRBV5-4; 7 nucleotides align to TRBD1. This CDR3 comprises 17 residues. Germline V CDR1 and CDR2: SGHNT, YYREEE (reference sequence). V shed 4 bases, J shed 4 bases, and the junction held 16 bases outside the gene matches. The CDR3 DNA follows: TGTGCCAGCAGCCCAGGGGGTGGGGTGGGGCAGACCTATGGCTACACCTTC. This codes for CASSPGGGVGQTYGYTF.

The chain couples TRBV6-1 to TRBJ1-4, with D perhaps matching TRBD1 (6 bases). The length of the CDR3 is 14 residues. Germline CDR1 is MNHNS and CDR2 is SASEGT. V lost 3 bases and J 8 bases, leaving 13 bases between the germline ends. The CDR3 loop reads CASSEGALGEKLFF. The CDR3 nucleotides read TGTGCCAGCAGTGAGGGGGCCCTAGGGGAAAAACTGTTTTTT.